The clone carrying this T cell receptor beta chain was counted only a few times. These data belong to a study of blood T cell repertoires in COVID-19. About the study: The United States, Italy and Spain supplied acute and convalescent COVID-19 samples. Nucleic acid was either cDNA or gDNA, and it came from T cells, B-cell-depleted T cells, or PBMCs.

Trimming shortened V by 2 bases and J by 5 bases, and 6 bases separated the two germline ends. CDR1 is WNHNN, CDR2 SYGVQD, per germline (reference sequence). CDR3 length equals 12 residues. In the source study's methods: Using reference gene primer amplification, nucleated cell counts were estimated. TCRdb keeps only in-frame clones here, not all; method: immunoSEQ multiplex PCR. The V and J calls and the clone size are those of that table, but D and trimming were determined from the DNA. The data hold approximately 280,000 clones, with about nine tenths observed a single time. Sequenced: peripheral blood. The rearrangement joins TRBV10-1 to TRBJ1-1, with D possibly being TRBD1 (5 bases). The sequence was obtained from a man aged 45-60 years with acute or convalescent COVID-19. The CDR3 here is CASSERGTEAFF. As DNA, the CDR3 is TGCGCCAGCAGTGAGAGGGGAACTGAAGCTTTCTTT.